One sample yielded the 21 T cell receptor beta chains listed below, sequenced in a study of shared clonotypes between healthy human individuals. CD45RO-negative cells were positively selected for CCR7, leaving out terminally differentiated effector memory CD45RA+ cells. Profiled with immunoSEQ multiplex PCR; TCRdb holds only in-frame clones, not every one. In the table there are some 2 million clones, about 95% of which are singletons. The specimen sequenced was naive CD8+ T cells sorted from blood. These receptors were taken from a man in his late teens or twenties in good health.

The chain recombines TRBV5-6 with TRBJ1-4; D possibly corresponds to TRBD1 (6 bases). The ends were cut back, 1 base at V and 6 bases at J, with 10 bases in the middle. This CDR3 is built from 14 residues. Looked up from germline, CDR1 is SGHDT and CDR2 is YYEEEE. The CDR3 sequence is CASSLWAGDEKLFF. The CDR3 bases are TGTGCCAGCAGCTTGTGGGCAGGGGATGAAAAACTGTTTTTT. Combining the CDR3 with reference TRBV5-6 and TRBJ1-4 gives the whole variable domain DAGVTQSPTHLIKTRGQQVTLRCSPKSGHDTVSWYQQALGQGPQFIFQYYEEEERQRGNFPDRFSGHQFPNYSSELNVNALLLGDSALYLCASSLWAGDEKLFFGSGTQLSVL.

The chain is built from TRBV27 and TRBJ1-1; D ambiguous. CDR1 and CDR2 (germline): MNHEY, SMNVEV (reference sequence). V was clipped by 4 bases and J by 6 bases, with 9 bases between them. The CDR3 is 12 amino acids. CDR3 in amino acids: CASSSGGAEAFF. CDR3 bases: TGTGCCAGCAGTTCCGGTGGCGCTGAAGCTTTCTTT.

In this sample, this clone turned up once. V is TRBV4-3 and J is TRBJ1-1, with D perhaps TRBD1 (6 bases). V lost 0 bases to trimming and J lost 1 base, with 12 bases between them. Germline CDR1 reads LGHNA; CDR2 reads YSLEER. The CDR3 is 16 amino acids. For the CDR3, the DNA is TGCGCCAGCAGCCAAGATGGGGGGGGGCCGAACACTGAAGCTTTCTTT. Translating gives CASSQDGGGPNTEAFF.

This rearrangement joins TRBV30 to TRBJ1-3; tentatively, D is TRBD1 (5 bases). Germline V CDR1 and CDR2: GTSNPN, SVGIG (reference sequence). CDR3 size: 17 residues. V lost 1 base and J 4 bases, leaving 20 bases between the germline ends. The CDR3 is CAWSGAGLWQAGNTIYF. The CDR3 nucleotides are TGTGCCTGGAGTGGTGCAGGGTTATGGCAGGCGGGAAACACCATATATTTT.

The CDR3 region has the DNA TGTGCCAGCAGCTTGGGTAGCGGACCCTACGAGCAGTACTTC. The encoded protein is CASSLGSGPYEQYF. The V call is TRBV5-4, the J call TRBJ2-7; TRBD2 is a possible D gene (6 bases). V was clipped by 0 bases and J by 2 bases, with 9 bases between them. Germline assignment: CDR1 SGHNT and CDR2 YYREEE (reference sequence). The CDR3 contains 14 residues.

In regard to this clone: Other DNA sequences in this sample translate to the same CDR3. J is TRBJ2-5 and V is TRBV27, with D possibly being TRBD2 (5 bases). Trimming cost V 1 base and J 5 bases, with 11 bases left between them. The CDR3 spans 14 residues. CDR1 is MNHEY, CDR2 SMNVEV, per germline (reference sequence). This CDR3 is CASSLLGSGETQYF. The CDR3 DNA reads TGTGCCAGCAGTTTATTGGGCTCGGGGGAGACCCAGTACTTC.

The CDR3, as DNA: TGTGCCAGCAGACCCTACGCGGGGAGTGAGCTTCAGCCCCAGCATTTT. Encoded protein: CASRPYAGSELQPQHF. The chain joins TRBV27 to TRBJ1-5; D gene unclear. Trimming pared 6 bases from V and 6 bases from J, leaving 21 bases between. Per the germline V gene, CDR1 is MNHEY and CDR2 is SMNVEV (reference sequence). The CDR3 has 16 amino acids.

CDR3: CASSTTSGRIGDTQYF. The CDR3 DNA follows: TGTGCCAGTAGTACGACTAGCGGGCGAATAGGAGATACGCAGTATTTT. The V and J genes are TRBV19 and TRBJ2-3; 10 nucleotides match TRBD2. V shed 4 bases and J 5 bases; nucleotides not matched to a gene: 9. Germline V gene lookup returns CDR1 LNHDA and CDR2 SQIVND (reference sequence). This CDR3 is built from 16 residues.

Details on this clone: The same CDR3 also results from other DNA sequences found in this sample. The CDR3 loop is CAWSGQGDGYTF. CDR3 nucleotide sequence: TGTGCCTGGAGTGGACAGGGAGATGGCTACACCTTC. The rearrangement joins TRBV30 to TRBJ1-2; 7 nucleotides align to TRBD1. V trimming: 1 base; J trimming: 6 bases; junction bases outside the gene matches: 2. The CDR3 length is 12 residues. Germline V gene sequence: CDR1 GTSNPN, CDR2 SVGIG (reference sequence).

This rearrangement joins TRBV27 to TRBJ2-2; D may match TRBD1 or TRBD2 (5 bases each). Germline CDR1 MNHEY, CDR2 SMNVEV (reference sequence). The CDR3 has 15 amino acids. V was cut by 7 bases and J by 5 bases, with 17 bases left in between. CDR3 loop: CASTWDGLHTGELFF. As DNA, the CDR3 is TGTGCCAGCACCTGGGACGGACTTCATACCGGGGAGCTGTTTTTT.

The rearrangement links TRBV14 to TRBJ1-1; maybe TRBD1 (6 bases). V lost 4 bases and J lost 4, with 16 bases in between. CDR3 length: 15 residues. Germline V lookup: CDR1 SGHDN, CDR2 FVKESK. CDR3 region: CASSPQRGLGTEAFF. The CDR3 region has the DNA TGTGCCAGCAGCCCCCAACGGGGGCTGGGCACTGAAGCTTTCTTT.

V is TRBV19 and J is TRBJ2-7; 8 positions agree with TRBD1. The CDR3 is made up of 15 amino acids. CDR1 is LNHDA and CDR2 is SQIVND in the germline V gene (reference sequence). Trimming took 5 bases from V and 1 from J; bases not matched to a gene: 7. CDR3 protein: CASSLTGVGSYEQYF. CDR3 coding DNA: TGTGCCAGTAGTTTGACAGGGGTAGGATCCTACGAGCAGTACTTC.

This clone was seen just once. The gene calls are TRBV5-6 and TRBJ2-5; TRBD2 agrees at 8 bases. From germline, CDR1 is SGHDT and CDR2 YYEEEE. V was clipped by 0 bases and J by 7 bases; unmatched bases: 11. The CDR3 covers 16 residues. CDR3: CASSLAGREGLRTQYF. The CDR3 nucleotides read TGTGCCAGCAGCTTGGCCGGACGGGAGGGCCTCAGGACCCAGTACTTC.

The chain employs TRBV4-1 and TRBJ1-6; unclear D gene. Trimming removed 4 bases at V and 0 bases at J, with 13 bases between. The germline CDR1 and CDR2 sequences are MGHRA and YSYEKL. The CDR3 contains 17 residues. CDR3 in amino acids: CASSRESLSSYNSPLHF. For the CDR3, the DNA is TGCGCCAGCAGCCGAGAGAGCCTGAGCTCCTATAATTCACCCCTCCACTTT.

The V and J genes are TRBV7-9 and TRBJ2-2; D gene uncertain. Germline-derived CDR1 and CDR2 are SEHNR and FQNEAQ (reference sequence). This CDR3 contains 13 residues. Trimming cost V 1 base and J 7 bases, with 7 bases left between them. DNA for the CDR3: TGTGCCAGCAGCTTAGGAACCTTCGGGGAGCTGTTTTTT. It encodes CASSLGTFGELFF. The whole variable domain, filled in from reference TRBV7-9 and TRBJ2-2, reads DTGVSQNPRHKITKRGQNVTFRCDPISEHNRLYWYRQTLGQGPEFLTYFQNEAQLEKSRLLSDRFSAERPKGSFSTLEIQRTEQGDSAMYLCASSLGTFGELFFGEGSRLTVL.

The chain joins TRBV7-6 to TRBJ1-3; tentative D call: TRBD1 (6 bases). CDR1 is SGHVS, CDR2 FNYEAQ, per germline. This CDR3 has 15 amino acids. The V end lost 3 bases, the J end lost 2 bases, and 11 bases lay between the germline ends. CDR3 protein: CASSFYSGAGNTIYF. CDR3 sequence (DNA): TGTGCCAGCAGCTTTTATTCAGGGGCTGGAAACACCATATATTTT.

CDR3 in amino acids: CASSLASDGYEQYF. CDR3 sequence (DNA): TGTGCCAGCAGTTTAGCCTCGGACGGCTACGAGCAGTACTTC. The genes are TRBV27 and TRBJ2-7, with D unclear. The CDR3 has 14 residues. The germline CDR1 and CDR2 sequences are MNHEY and SMNVEV (reference sequence). V was shortened by 2 bases and J by 3 bases, with 11 bases between the two germline ends.

About this clone itself: This specimen includes other DNA sequences encoding the same CDR3. This sequence joins TRBV5-1 and TRBJ2-5; a weak D match, TRBD2 (5 bases). Trimming pared 3 bases from V and 2 bases from J, leaving 8 bases between. The CDR3 consists of 13 residues. Germline CDR1 and CDR2: SGHRS and YFSETQ. CDR3 coding DNA: TGCGCCAGCAGCTGGACTGTACAAGAGACCCAGTACTTC. Translation gives CASSWTVQETQYF.

The V and J genes are TRBV27 and TRBJ2-2, with 9 nucleotides matching TRBD1. Germline V lookup: CDR1 MNHEY, CDR2 SMNVEV (reference sequence). Trimming at V came to 3 bases and at J to 5 bases, leaving 7 bases not matched to a gene. This CDR3 is 16 amino acids long. The CDR3 sequence: CASSLISGQGTGELFF. CDR3 nucleotides: TGTGCCAGCAGTTTGATTTCAGGACAGGGGACCGGGGAGCTGTTTTTT.

This rearrangement joins TRBV7-8 to TRBJ2-1; tentatively, D is TRBD2 (6 bases). Deletions cut 3 bases from V and 0 bases from J, with 12 bases between. CDR1 is SGHVS and CDR2 is FQNEAQ in the germline V gene. The CDR3 totals 16 residues. The CDR3 spells CASSLEGSSSYNEQFF. The CDR3 DNA is TGTGCCAGCAGCTTGGAGGGGAGTAGCTCCTACAATGAGCAGTTCTTC.

The J gene is TRBJ1-5, the V gene TRBV6-5; TRBD1 aligns across 9 bases. V trimming: 9 bases; J trimming: 3 bases; junction bases outside the gene matches: 3. Germline values: CDR1 MNHEY, CDR2 SVGAGI. The CDR3 totals 13 residues. The CDR3 DNA reads TGTGCCAGTGGGACAGGGTCCAATCAGCCCCAGCATTTT. Residues: CASGTGSNQPQHF.